This TCR beta chain appears in the sequencing data of a study of blood T cell repertoires in COVID-19. About the research overall: T cells, B-cell-depleted T cells, or PBMCs supplied cDNA or gDNA.

The CDR3 loop spans 15 amino acids. The germline gives CDR1 MGHRA, CDR2 YSYEKL. After removal of 4 bases from V and 5 bases from J, the junction contained 8 bases not matched to a gene. Sequencing used immunoSEQ multiplex PCR; TCRdb keeps in-frame clones, though not all of them. The data hold about 76,000 clones, with roughly 80% observed a single time. Sequencing used peripheral blood. The sequence was obtained from a human donor in a cohort sampled during active COVID-19. V usage is TRBV4-1 and J usage is TRBJ1-5, with 7 bases fitting TRBD1. In nucleotides, the CDR3 is TGCGCCAGCAGCCTCACAGGGGTAGGAGATCAGCCCCAGCATTTT. Amino acids: CASSLTGVGDQPQHF.